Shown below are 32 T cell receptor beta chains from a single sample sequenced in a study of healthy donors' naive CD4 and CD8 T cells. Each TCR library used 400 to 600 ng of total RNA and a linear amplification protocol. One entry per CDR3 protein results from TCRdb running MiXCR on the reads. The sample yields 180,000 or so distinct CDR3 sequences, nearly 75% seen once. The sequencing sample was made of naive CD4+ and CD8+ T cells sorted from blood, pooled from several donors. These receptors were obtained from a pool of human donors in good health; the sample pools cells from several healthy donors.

The CDR3: CASSEAMRVDGYTF. The CDR3 DNA reads TGTGCCAGCAGTGAGGCGATGAGGGTGGATGGCTACACCTTC. This chain joins TRBV2 and TRBJ1-2; D is unresolved. Germline values: CDR1 SNHLY, CDR2 FYNNEI. V was shortened by 3 bases and J by 6 bases, with 14 bases between the two germline ends. This CDR3 has 14 residues.

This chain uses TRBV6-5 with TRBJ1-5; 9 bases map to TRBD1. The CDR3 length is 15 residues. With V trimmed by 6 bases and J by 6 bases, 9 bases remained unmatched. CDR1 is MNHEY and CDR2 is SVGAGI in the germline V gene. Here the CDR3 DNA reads TGTGCCAGCAGACCCGGACAGGGGATAATTCAGCCCCAGCATTTT. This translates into CASRPGQGIIQPQHF.

The CDR3 loop is CASSILRTTNTGELFF. In DNA, the CDR3 is TGTGCCAGTAGTATACTGAGGACTACGAACACCGGGGAGCTGTTTTTT. V is TRBV19 and J is TRBJ2-2; weak D call: TRBD2 (6 bases). The V gene's germline CDR1 is LNHDA and CDR2 SQIVND (reference sequence). The CDR3 contains 16 residues. V was pared by 2 bases and J by 0 bases, with 10 bases between.

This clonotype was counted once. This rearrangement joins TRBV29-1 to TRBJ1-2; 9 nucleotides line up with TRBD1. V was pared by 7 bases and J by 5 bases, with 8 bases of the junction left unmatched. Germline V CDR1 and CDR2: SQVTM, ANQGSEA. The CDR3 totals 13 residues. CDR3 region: CSGLDRGEYGYTF. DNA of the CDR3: TGCAGCGGGCTGGACAGGGGTGAATATGGCTACACCTTC.

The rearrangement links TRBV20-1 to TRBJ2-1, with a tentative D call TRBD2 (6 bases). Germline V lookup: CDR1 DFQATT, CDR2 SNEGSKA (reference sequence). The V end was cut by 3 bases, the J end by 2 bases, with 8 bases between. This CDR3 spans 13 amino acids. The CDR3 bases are TGCAGTGCTAGCCTAGCGACCTACAATGAGCAGTTCTTC. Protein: CSASLATYNEQFF.

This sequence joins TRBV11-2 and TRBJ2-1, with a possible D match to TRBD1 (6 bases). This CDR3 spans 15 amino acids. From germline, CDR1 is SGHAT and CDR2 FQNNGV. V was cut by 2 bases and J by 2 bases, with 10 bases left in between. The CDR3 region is CASSLNDRPYNEQFF. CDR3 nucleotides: TGTGCCAGCAGCTTAAATGACAGGCCCTACAATGAGCAGTTCTTC.

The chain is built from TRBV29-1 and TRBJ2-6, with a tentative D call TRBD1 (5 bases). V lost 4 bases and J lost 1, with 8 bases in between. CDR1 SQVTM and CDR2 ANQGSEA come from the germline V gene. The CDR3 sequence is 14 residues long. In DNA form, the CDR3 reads TGCAGCGTTGGGTCAGGGTCTGGGGCCAACGTCCTGACTTTC. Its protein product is CSVGSGSGANVLTF.

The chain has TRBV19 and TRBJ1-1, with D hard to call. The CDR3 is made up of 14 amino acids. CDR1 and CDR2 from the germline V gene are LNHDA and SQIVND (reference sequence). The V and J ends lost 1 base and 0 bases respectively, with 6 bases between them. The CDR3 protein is CASSIGGMNTEAFF. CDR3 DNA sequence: TGTGCCAGTAGTATAGGGGGAATGAACACTGAAGCTTTCTTT.

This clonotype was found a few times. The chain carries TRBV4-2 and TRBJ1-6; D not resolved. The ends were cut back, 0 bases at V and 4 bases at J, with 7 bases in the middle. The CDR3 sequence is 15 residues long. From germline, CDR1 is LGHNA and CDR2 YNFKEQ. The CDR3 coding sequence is TGTGCCAGCAGCCAAGATTTGGATTATAATTCACCCCTCCACTTT. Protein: CASSQDLDYNSPLHF.

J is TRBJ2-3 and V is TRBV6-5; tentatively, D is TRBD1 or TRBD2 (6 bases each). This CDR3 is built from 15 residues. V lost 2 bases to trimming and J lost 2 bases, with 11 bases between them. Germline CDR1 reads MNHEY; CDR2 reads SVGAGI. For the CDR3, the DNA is TGTGCCAGCAGTTACCTCGGGGGCCACACAGATACGCAGTATTTT. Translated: CASSYLGGHTDTQYF.

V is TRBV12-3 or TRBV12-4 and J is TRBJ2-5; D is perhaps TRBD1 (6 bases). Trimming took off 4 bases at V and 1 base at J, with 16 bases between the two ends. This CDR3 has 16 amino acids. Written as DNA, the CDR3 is TGTGCCAGCAGTTCCTCCCACAAGACAGGCCAAGAGACCCAGTACTTC. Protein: CASSSSHKTGQETQYF.

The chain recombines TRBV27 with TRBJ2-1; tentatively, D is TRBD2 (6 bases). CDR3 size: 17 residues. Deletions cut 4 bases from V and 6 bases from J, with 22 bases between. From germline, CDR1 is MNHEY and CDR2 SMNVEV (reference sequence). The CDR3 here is CASSSPSSAPKPNEQFF. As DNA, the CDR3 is TGTGCCAGCAGTTCCCCGTCTAGCGCGCCCAAACCCAATGAGCAGTTCTTC.

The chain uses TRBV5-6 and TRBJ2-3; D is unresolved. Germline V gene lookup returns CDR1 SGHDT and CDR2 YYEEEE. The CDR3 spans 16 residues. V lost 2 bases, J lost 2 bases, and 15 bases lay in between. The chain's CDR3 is CASSFGLVASTDTQYF. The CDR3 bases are TGTGCCAGCAGCTTCGGCCTAGTGGCCTCCACAGATACGCAGTATTTT.

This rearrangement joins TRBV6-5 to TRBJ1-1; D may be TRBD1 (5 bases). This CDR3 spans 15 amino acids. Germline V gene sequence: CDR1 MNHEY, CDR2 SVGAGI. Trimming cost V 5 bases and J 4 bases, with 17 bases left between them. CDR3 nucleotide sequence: TGTGCCAGCAGTAGTCGGGGACTGCCGTCCACTGAAGCTTTCTTT. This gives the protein CASSSRGLPSTEAFF.

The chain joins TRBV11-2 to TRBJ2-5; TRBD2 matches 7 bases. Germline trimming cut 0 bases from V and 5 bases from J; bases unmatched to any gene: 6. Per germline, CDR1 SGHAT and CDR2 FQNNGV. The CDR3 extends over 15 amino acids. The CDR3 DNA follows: TGTGCCAGCAGCTTAGAAAGGGGACTAAGGGAGACCCAGTACTTC. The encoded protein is CASSLERGLRETQYF.

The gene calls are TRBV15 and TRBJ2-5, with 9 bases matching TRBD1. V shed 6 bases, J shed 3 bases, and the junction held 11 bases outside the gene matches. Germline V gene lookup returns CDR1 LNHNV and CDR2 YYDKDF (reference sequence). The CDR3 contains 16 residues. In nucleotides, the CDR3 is TGTGCCACCAGTAAAAAGCGGGGACAGGGAAAAGAGACCCAGTACTTC. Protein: CATSKKRGQGKETQYF.

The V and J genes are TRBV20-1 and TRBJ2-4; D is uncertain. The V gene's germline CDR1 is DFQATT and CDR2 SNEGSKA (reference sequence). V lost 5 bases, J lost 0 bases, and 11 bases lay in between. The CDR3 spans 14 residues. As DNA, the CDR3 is TGCAGTGCTCATTGGGGTTCAGCCAAAAACATTCAGTACTTC. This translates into CSAHWGSAKNIQYF.

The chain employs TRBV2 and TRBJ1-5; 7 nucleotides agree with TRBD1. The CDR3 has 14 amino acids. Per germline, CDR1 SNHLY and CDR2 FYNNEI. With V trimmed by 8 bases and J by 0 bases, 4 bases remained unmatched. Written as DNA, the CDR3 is TGTGCCAGCGGGACAGTCAATAGCAATCAGCCCCAGCATTTT. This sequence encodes CASGTVNSNQPQHF.

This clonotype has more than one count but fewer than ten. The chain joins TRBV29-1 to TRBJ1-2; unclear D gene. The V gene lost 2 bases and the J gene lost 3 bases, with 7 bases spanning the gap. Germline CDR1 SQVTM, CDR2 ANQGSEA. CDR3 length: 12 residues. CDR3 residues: CSVETGDYGYTF. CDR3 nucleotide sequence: TGCAGCGTTGAAACGGGAGACTATGGCTACACCTTC.

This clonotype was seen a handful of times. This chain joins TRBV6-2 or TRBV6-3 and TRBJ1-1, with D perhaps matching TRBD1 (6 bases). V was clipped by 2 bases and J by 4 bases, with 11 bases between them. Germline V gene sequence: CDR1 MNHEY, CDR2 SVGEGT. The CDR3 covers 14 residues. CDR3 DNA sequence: TGTGCCAGCAGTTACAAGGGGGGTAGCACTGAAGCTTTCTTT. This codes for CASSYKGGSTEAFF.

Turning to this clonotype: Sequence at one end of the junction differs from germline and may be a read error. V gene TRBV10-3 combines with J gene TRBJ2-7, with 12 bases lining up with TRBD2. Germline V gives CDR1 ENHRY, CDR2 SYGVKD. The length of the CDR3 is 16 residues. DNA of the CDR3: TGTGCCAGCAGTTCTCCCTCTAGCGGGAGGGCCTACGAGCAGTACTTC. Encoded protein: CASSSPSSGRAYEQYF.

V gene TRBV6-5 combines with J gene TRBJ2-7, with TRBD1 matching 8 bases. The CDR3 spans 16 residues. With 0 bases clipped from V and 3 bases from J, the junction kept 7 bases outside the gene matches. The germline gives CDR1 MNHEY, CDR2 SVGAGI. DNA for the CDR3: TGTGCCAGCAGTTACTCGCGAGACAGGGGAGGCTACGAGCAGTACTTC. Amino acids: CASSYSRDRGGYEQYF.

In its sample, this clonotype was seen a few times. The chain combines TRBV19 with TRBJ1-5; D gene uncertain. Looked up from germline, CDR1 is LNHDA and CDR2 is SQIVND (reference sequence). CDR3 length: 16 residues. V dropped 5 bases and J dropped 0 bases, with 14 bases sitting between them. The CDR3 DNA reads TGTGCCAGTAGTCTGGACGTGGGAGCTAGCAATCAGCCCCAGCATTTT. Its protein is CASSLDVGASNQPQHF.

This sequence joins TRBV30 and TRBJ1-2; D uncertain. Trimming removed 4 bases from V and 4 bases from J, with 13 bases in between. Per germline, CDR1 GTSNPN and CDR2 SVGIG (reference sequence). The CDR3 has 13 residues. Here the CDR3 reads CAWTLQSVYGYTF. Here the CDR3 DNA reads TGTGCCTGGACGCTACAGAGTGTCTATGGCTACACCTTC.

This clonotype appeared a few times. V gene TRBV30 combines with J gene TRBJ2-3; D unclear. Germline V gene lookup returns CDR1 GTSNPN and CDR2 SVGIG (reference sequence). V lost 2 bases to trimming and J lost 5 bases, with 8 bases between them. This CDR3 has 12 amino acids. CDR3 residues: CAWSSLLDTQYF. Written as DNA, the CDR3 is TGTGCCTGGAGTTCTCTTTTAGATACGCAGTATTTT.

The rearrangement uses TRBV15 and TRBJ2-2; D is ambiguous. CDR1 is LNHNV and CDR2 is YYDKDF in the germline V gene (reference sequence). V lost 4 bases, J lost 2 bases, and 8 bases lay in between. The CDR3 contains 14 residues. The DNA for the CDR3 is TGTGCCACCAGCAAGAAGCGAAACACCGGGGAGCTGTTTTTT. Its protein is CATSKKRNTGELFF. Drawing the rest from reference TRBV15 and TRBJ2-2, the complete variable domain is DAMVIQNPRYQVTQFGKPVTLSCSQTLNHNVMYWYQQKSSQAPKLLFHYYDKDFNNEADTPDNFQSRRPNTSFCFLDIRSPGLGDTAMYLCATSKKRNTGELFFGEGSRLTVL.

CDR3 bases: TGTGCCACCGGTAACAGGGAGGCGGGAGAGACCCAGTACTTC. This codes for CATGNREAGETQYF. The rearrangement links TRBV24-1 to TRBJ2-5; either TRBD1 or TRBD2 may supply D (6 bases each). Per the germline V gene, CDR1 is KGHDR and CDR2 is SFDVKD. The CDR3 extends over 14 amino acids. Trimming pared 9 bases from V and 4 bases from J, leaving 17 bases between.

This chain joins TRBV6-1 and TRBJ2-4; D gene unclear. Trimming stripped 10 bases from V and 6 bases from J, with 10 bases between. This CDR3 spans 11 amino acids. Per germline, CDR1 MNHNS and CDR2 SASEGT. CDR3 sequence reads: CATSYGNIQYF. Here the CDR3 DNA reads TGTGCCACCTCCTACGGAAACATTCAGTACTTC.

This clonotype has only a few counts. CDR3 coding DNA: TGCAGCGTTCTGGGCGGGGGGTCCTACGAGCAGTACTTC. This encodes CSVLGGGSYEQYF. This rearrangement joins TRBV29-1 to TRBJ2-7, with 8 bases that match TRBD2. CDR1 is SQVTM, CDR2 ANQGSEA, per germline. The CDR3 consists of 13 residues. V was pared by 5 bases and J by 1 base, with 4 bases of the junction left unmatched.

The CDR3 reads CASSRPLSGEQYF. Written as DNA, the CDR3 is TGCGCCAGCAGCCGCCCGTTGTCGGGCGAGCAGTACTTC. The genes are TRBV5-1 and TRBJ2-7; unclear D gene. In germline, CDR1 is SGHRS, CDR2 YFSETQ. The CDR3 runs to 13 residues. Trimming pared 4 bases from V and 6 bases from J, leaving 14 bases between.

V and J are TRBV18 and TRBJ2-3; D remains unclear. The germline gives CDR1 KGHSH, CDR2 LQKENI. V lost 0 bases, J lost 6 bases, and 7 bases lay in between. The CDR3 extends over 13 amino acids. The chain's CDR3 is CASSPPLEDTQYF. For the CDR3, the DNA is TGTGCCAGCTCACCACCCTTGGAGGATACGCAGTATTTT. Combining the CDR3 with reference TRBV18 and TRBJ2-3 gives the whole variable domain NAGVMQNPRHLVRRRGQEARLRCSPMKGHSHVYWYRQLPEEGLKFMVYLQKENIIDESGMPKERFSAEFPKEGPSILRIQQVVRGDSAAYFCASSPPLEDTQYFGPGTRLTVL.

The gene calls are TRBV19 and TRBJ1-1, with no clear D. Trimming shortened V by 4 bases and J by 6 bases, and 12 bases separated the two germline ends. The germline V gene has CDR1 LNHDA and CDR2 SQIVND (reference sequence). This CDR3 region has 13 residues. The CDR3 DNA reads TGTGCCAGTAGTACGGCCTTGGTGGCTGAAGCTTTCTTT. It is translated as CASSTALVAEAFF.